This is a list of T cell receptor beta chains from one sample in a study of ipilimumab plus nivolumab after autologous stem cell transplantation. Using immunoSEQ multiplex PCR, the repertoire was profiled, and TCRdb retains in-frame clones only, with some absent. This table has 15,000 or so clones, approximately 80% appearing once. Source: PBMCs, taken in a trial of ipilimumab plus nivolumab as post-transplant consolidation. The receptors derive from a male donor with diffuse large B-cell lymphoma. Each CDR3 is given with its conserved first and last residue. Fields, in order: J gene, clone size, V gene, D gene, CDR3 protein, CDR3 DNA. D genes are given only for firm matches. Expanded clones get a size class; other rows say once, few or many, or leave the size out.

TRBJ2-7 | NA | TRBV5-4 | NA | CASSAGTASSYEQYF | TGTGCCAGCAGCGCGGGGACGGCCAGCTCCTACGAGCAGTACTTC
TRBJ2-7 | NA | TRBV6-6 | NA | CASTSQGSSYEQYF | TGTGCCAGCACTTCACAGGGAAGCTCCTACGAGCAGTACTTC
TRBJ2-7 | NA | TRBV11-3 | TRBD1 | CASSRDRAYEQYF | TGTGCCAGCAGCCGGGACAGGGCCTACGAGCAGTACTTC
TRBJ2-1 | NA | TRBV5-1 | NA | CASSLNQNEQFF | TGCGCCAGCAGCTTGAATCAGAATGAGCAGTTCTTC
TRBJ2-2 | medium-sized | TRBV7-3 | NA | CASSLTYLGISTGELFF | TGTGCCAGCAGCTTAACGTACTTGGGTATTAGCACCGGGGAGCTGTTTTTT
TRBJ2-5 | NA | TRBV11-2 | TRBD2 | CASSLELAEETQYF | TGTGCCAGCAGCTTAGAGCTAGCGGAAGAGACCCAGTACTTC
TRBJ2-1 | NA | TRBV6-5 | TRBD1 | CASSYGTDLFSEQFF | TGTGCCAGCAGTTATGGGACAGACCTCTTTAGTGAGCAGTTCTTC
TRBJ2-2 | NA | TRBV5-1 | NA | CASSLVPTQNTGELFF | TGCGCCAGCAGCTTGGTCCCTACCCAAAACACCGGGGAGCTGTTTTTT
TRBJ2-2 | NA | TRBV10-3 | NA | CAISAERTSRTGELFF | TGTGCCATCAGTGCGGAAAGGACATCGAGAACCGGGGAGCTGTTTTTT
TRBJ1-1 | NA | TRBV27 | TRBD1 | CASSYRTGGTEAFF | TGTGCCAGCAGTTACAGGACAGGGGGCACTGAAGCTTTCTTT
TRBJ1-1 | NA | TRBV7-3 | NA | CASSPQASTEAFF | TGTGCCAGCAGCCCCCAGGCCTCCACTGAAGCTTTCTTT
TRBJ2-7 | NA | TRBV30 | NA | CAWSLGVEQYF | TGTGCCTGGAGTTTAGGGGTAGAGCAGTACTTC
TRBJ1-1 | NA | TRBV28 | NA | CASSTPQRNTEAFF | TGTGCCAGCAGTACCCCTCAGAGGAACACTGAAGCTTTCTTT
TRBJ2-5 | NA | TRBV6-4 | NA | CASSVRGGGETQYF | TGTGCCAGCAGTGTTAGGGGCGGCGGAGAGACCCAGTACTTC
TRBJ1-5 | NA | TRBV28 | NA | CASSLGRGNQPQHF | TGTGCCAGCAGTTTAGGCAGGGGCAATCAGCCCCAGCATTTT
TRBJ2-4 | NA | TRBV18 | TRBD2 | CASSPASGGNIQYF | TGTGCCAGCTCACCAGCGTCGGGGGGGAACATTCAGTACTTC
TRBJ1-5 | NA | TRBV2 | TRBD1 | CASSRDRNNQPQHF | TGTGCCAGCAGTAGGGACAGAAACAATCAGCCCCAGCATTTT
TRBJ1-4 | NA | TRBV28 | NA | CASSLSPPGEKLFF | TGTGCCAGCAGTTTATCCCCCCCGGGCGAAAAACTGTTTTTT
TRBJ1-1 | NA | TRBV6-5 | NA | CASSVIRVVNTEAFF | TGTGCCAGCAGTGTCATCCGGGTAGTGAACACTGAAGCTTTCTTT
TRBJ1-2 | NA | TRBV9 | TRBD1 | CASSLTSSGTASYYGYTF | TGTGCCAGCAGCCTTACTTCCTCCGGGACAGCTTCCTACTATGGCTACACCTTC
TRBJ1-5 | NA | TRBV2 | NA | CASRPSGTNQPQHF | TGTGCCAGCAGGCCAAGTGGGACCAATCAGCCCCAGCATTTT
TRBJ2-3 | NA | TRBV19 | NA | CASSIAGGTDTQYF | TGTGCCAGTAGTATAGCAGGGGGGACAGATACGCAGTATTTT
TRBJ2-1 | NA | TRBV7-9 | TRBD2 | CASSQSSGGAYNEQFF | TGTGCCAGCAGCCAAAGTAGCGGGGGGGCCTACAATGAGCAGTTCTTC
TRBJ2-5 | NA | TRBV6-1 | NA | CASSETGTSLREQYF | TGTGCCAGCAGTGAGACAGGAACCTCCCTTAGGGAGCAGTACTTC
TRBJ1-2 | NA | TRBV5-1 | TRBD1 | CASSLLRQGENGYTF | TGCGCCAGCAGCTTGCTGCGACAGGGAGAGAATGGCTACACCTTC
TRBJ1-1 | NA | TRBV28 | NA | CASNPGQPNTEAFF | TGTGCCAGCAACCCCGGACAGCCGAACACTGAAGCTTTCTTT
TRBJ2-3 | NA | TRBV9 | NA | CASSGGWESTDTQYF | TGTGCCAGCAGTGGGGGGTGGGAGAGCACAGATACGCAGTATTTT
TRBJ1-1 | NA | TRBV6-1 | NA | CASSATGWGFEGTEAFF | TGTGCCAGCAGTGCCACCGGGTGGGGGTTCGAGGGCACTGAAGCTTTCTTT
TRBJ2-1 | NA | TRBV21-1 | NA | CASSKWGSQFF | TGTGCCAGCAGCAAATGGGGTTCCCAGTTCTTC
TRBJ1-5 | NA | TRBV28 | NA | CASSPGGGNQPQHF | TGTGCCAGCAGTCCCGGCGGGGGCAATCAGCCCCAGCATTTT
TRBJ1-1 | NA | TRBV6-5 | NA | CASSYFQRWMNTEAFF | TGTGCCAGCAGTTACTTCCAGCGCTGGATGAACACTGAAGCTTTCTTT
TRBJ2-7 | NA | TRBV4-3 | NA | CASSLKMGLSYEQYF | TGCGCCAGCAGCCTTAAAATGGGGTTATCCTACGAGCAGTACTTC
TRBJ1-3 | NA | TRBV5-1 | NA | CASSFTGSLLSGNTIYF | TGCGCCAGCAGCTTTACCGGGTCTCTCCTCTCTGGAAACACCATATATTTT
TRBJ2-3 | NA | TRBV4-1 | TRBD2 | CASSQATSESTDTQYF | TGCGCCAGCAGCCAAGCGACTAGCGAGAGCACAGATACGCAGTATTTT
TRBJ2-7 | few | TRBV7-9 | NA | CASSLGGLSYEQYF | TGTGCCAGCAGCTTAGGAGGGCTCTCCTACGAGCAGTACTTC
TRBJ1-6 | NA | TRBV6-1 | NA | CASSSGPYNSPLHF | TGTGCCAGCTCCTCGGGACCGTATAATTCACCCCTCCACTTT